The entry that follows covers one T cell receptor (beta chain) sequence. The target antigen is unknown. The culture ran for about 10 days, and then CD4+ T cells were isolated. The vaccine given was either BNT162b2 or mRNA-1273, in two doses. Vaccine recipients lacked prior SARS-CoV-2 infection and had negative nucleocapsid antibodies. CDR1 is MNHEY, CDR2 SVGAGI, per germline. The CDR3 runs 16 residues. V was shortened by 1 base and J by 5 bases, with 15 bases between the two germline ends. The method was immunoSEQ multiplex PCR; TCRdb's version includes in-frame clones alone and lacks a portion of them. Of 37,000 or so clones listed, 65% to 75% are singletons. This specimen belongs to a study of vaccination effects on CD4 cells after COVID-19. General observations from the study: Convalescent patients were scarce in the study, and it lacked early post-infection timepoints. The study found marked clonal contraction of infection- and vaccine-induced clones late after vaccination. Common cold coronavirus cross-reactivity was shown by only 1 of 255 vaccine-induced clones in healthy vaccinees.

J is TRBJ1-5 and V is TRBV6-5, with a tentative D call TRBD1 (6 bases). The sequence was collected from a human donor who received a COVID-19 vaccine. The sequences come from CD4+ T cells from PBMCs cultured without peptide, collected after COVID-19 vaccination. The DNA of the CDR3 is TGTGCCAGCAGTTACTTGAGAGACAGGATCCATCAGCCCCAGCATTTT. Protein sequence: CASSYLRDRIHQPQHF.